The next 11 T cell receptor beta chains were all read from a single sample in a study of molecular identifiers for immune sequencing clone quantification. TCRdb re-called the PCR reads with MiXCR, one entry per CDR3 protein. Of under 800,000 distinct CDR3 sequences listed, 25% are singletons. Input material: naive CD8+ T cells from blood, with Jurkat cell RNA spiked in. Subset of the sample: FACS-sorted CD8+CD4-CCR7+CD45RA+ naive T cells. These TCRs come from a human donor in good health. Some libraries in this study had Jurkat cell RNA spiked in.

This clonotype was counted only a few times. The CDR3 loop is CASSRVVAGPGVSDTQYF. CDR3 bases: TGTGCCAGCAGCCGGGTGGTTGCGGGACCGGGGGTGTCGGATACGCAGTATTTT. The chain uses TRBV7-9 and TRBJ2-3; D is possibly TRBD2 (6 bases). The V gene's germline CDR1 is SEHNR and CDR2 FQNEAQ (reference sequence). This CDR3 is 18 amino acids long. V was pared by 5 bases and J by 6 bases, with 27 bases between.

There are many counts of this clonotype. The chain links TRBV5-6 to TRBJ1-1; D gene uncertain. The CDR3 runs to 12 residues. The ends were cut back, 3 bases at V and 5 bases at J, with 8 bases in the middle. Germline V lookup: CDR1 SGHDT, CDR2 YYEEEE. CDR3 nucleotides: TGTGCCAGCAGCTCCCACGGGACTGAAGCTTTCTTT. Translation gives CASSSHGTEAFF.

This clonotype appeared a few times. CDR3 sequence reads: CASSEAGTGGTEAFF. The DNA for the CDR3 is TGTGCCAGCAGTGAAGCAGGGACAGGGGGCACTGAAGCTTTCTTT. This chain connects TRBV6-1 to TRBJ1-1; 11 positions agree with TRBD1. CDR1 and CDR2 from the germline V gene are MNHNS and SASEGT. V shed 0 bases, J shed 4 bases, and the junction held 1 base outside the gene matches. The CDR3 contains 15 residues.

This clonotype was counted many times. V usage is TRBV14 and J usage is TRBJ1-1; no clear D gene. Per the germline V gene, CDR1 is SGHDN and CDR2 is FVKESK. The germline V and J ends were trimmed by 2 bases and 4 bases, with 14 bases remaining between them. This CDR3 region has 15 residues. The CDR3, as DNA: TGTGCCAGCAGCCAATATTCTGGCGTCTTCACTGAAGCTTTCTTT. This codes for CASSQYSGVFTEAFF.

This clonotype came up a few times. The chain is built from TRBV11-2 and TRBJ2-1; tentatively, D is TRBD1 (6 bases). The CDR3 consists of 13 residues. The ends were cut back, 5 bases at V and 9 bases at J, with 14 bases in the middle. The V gene's germline CDR1 is SGHAT and CDR2 FQNNGV. The CDR3: CASSLTGMAEQFF. The DNA for the CDR3 is TGTGCCAGCAGCCTGACAGGAATGGCTGAGCAGTTCTTC.

This chain uses TRBV11-2 with TRBJ1-3; 7 positions match TRBD1. Trimming removed 2 bases from V and 4 bases from J; junction bases left unmatched: 11. This CDR3 is 17 amino acids long. The germline V gene encodes CDR1 SGHAT and CDR2 FQNNGV. The CDR3 DNA reads as TGTGCCAGCAGCTTATCATACAGGGGTGTCGTAGGAAACACCATATATTTT. As protein: CASSLSYRGVVGNTIYF.

As regards this clonotype: This may come from a read error, since a much larger clone is one base off. The chain recombines TRBV5-1 with TRBJ2-7; 7 positions agree with TRBD2. CDR1 and CDR2 from the germline V gene are SGHRS and YFSETQ. The CDR3 consists of 15 residues. With 9 bases clipped from V and 4 bases from J, the junction kept 16 bases outside the gene matches. The CDR3 nucleotides are TGCGCCAACTTTGATTCTGGCGGGAGTGATTACGAGCAGTACTTC. Its translation: CANFDSGGSDYEQYF.

As concerns this clonotype: Relative to the germline gene, one junction end is altered; a read error may explain this. The chain couples TRBV9 to TRBJ1-1, with 7 positions matching TRBD1. Germline CDR1 SGDLS, CDR2 YYNGEE. There are 14 residues in the CDR3. The CDR3, as DNA: TGTGCCAGCGGCGTGGGACAGATGAACACTGAAGCTTTCTTT. It translates to CASGVGQMNTEAFF.

This clonotype was recorded only once. This clone may be a read error of a much larger clone one base away. V and J are TRBV5-6 and TRBJ2-5, with D possibly being TRBD1 (5 bases). Germline CDR1 reads SGHDT; CDR2 reads YYEEEE. The CDR3 consists of 13 residues. CDR3 region: CAGSLEGVPAQYF. CDR3 DNA: TGTGCCGGCAGCTTGGAAGGGGTTCCCGCCCAGTACTTC.

This clonotype has ten or more counts. The chain uses TRBV30 and TRBJ2-1; TRBD2 aligns across 10 bases. Germline V CDR1 and CDR2: GTSNPN, SVGIG (reference sequence). V was clipped by 3 bases and J by 9 bases; unmatched bases: 2. CDR3 length: 12 residues. The CDR3 DNA is TGTGCCTGGAGACTAGCGGGGAGTGAGCAGTTCTTC. Translated: CAWRLAGSEQFF.

This clonotype was picked up many times. The chain links TRBV30 to TRBJ2-5; the match to TRBD1 covers 7 bases. The CDR3 has 13 residues. Germline V gives CDR1 GTSNPN, CDR2 SVGIG (reference sequence). The junction had 4 bases not matched to a gene; V was cut back by 3 bases and J by 3 bases. For the CDR3, the DNA is TGTGCCTGGAGCCGGGACAGCAAAGAGACCCAGTACTTC. It translates to CAWSRDSKETQYF.